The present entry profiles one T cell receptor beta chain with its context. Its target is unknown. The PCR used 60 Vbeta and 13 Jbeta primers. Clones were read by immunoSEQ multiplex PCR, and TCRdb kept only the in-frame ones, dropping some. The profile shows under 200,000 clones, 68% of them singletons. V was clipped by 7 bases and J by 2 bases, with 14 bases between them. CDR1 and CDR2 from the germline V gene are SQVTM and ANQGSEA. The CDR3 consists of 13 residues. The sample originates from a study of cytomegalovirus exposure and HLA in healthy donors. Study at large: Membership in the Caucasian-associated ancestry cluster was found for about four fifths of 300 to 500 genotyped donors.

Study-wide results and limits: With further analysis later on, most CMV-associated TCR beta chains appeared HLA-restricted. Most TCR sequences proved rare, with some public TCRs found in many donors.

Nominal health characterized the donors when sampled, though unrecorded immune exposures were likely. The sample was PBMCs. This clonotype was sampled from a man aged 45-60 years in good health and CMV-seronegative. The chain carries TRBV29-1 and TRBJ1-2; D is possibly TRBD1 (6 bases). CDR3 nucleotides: TGCAGCGCCCGCCTAGACAGGAACTATGGCTACACCTTC. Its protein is CSARLDRNYGYTF.